These 32 T cell receptor beta chains originate from one sample sequenced in a study of blood T cells in healthy people across ages. Primed by a sample-barcoded 5' primer and a J-beta primer mix, a second PCR proceeded for 7 to 11 cycles. TCRdb reanalysed the 5' RACE reads using MiXCR and keeps one entry per CDR3 protein. The sample lists 350,000 to 450,000 distinct CDR3 sequences; 50% to 60% were seen once. The sample was blood. The receptors were gathered from a man between 60 and 75 years old in good health.

This clonotype was observed a handful of times. The rearrangement uses TRBV18 and TRBJ1-5; 7 bases line up with TRBD1. Germline lookup yields CDR1 KGHSH and CDR2 LQKENI. This CDR3 comprises 17 residues. J lost 0 bases, V lost 2 bases, and 7 bases had no gene match. In DNA form, the CDR3 reads TGTGCCAGCTCACCATTGGGGACAGCAAATAGCAATCAGCCCCAGCATTTT. This translates into CASSPLGTANSNQPQHF.

This sequence joins TRBV20-1 and TRBJ2-1, with no clear D. The J call may be mistaken, given a closer DNA end match to TRBJ2-7. Germline assignment: CDR1 DFQATT and CDR2 SNEGSKA (reference sequence). The CDR3 consists of 11 residues. In DNA form, the CDR3 reads TGCAGTGCTACCACGGGCCGAGAGCAGTACTTC. It translates to CSATTGREQYF.

This chain connects TRBV28 to TRBJ2-6; the D gene is possibly TRBD1 (6 bases). The germline CDR1 and CDR2 sequences are MDHEN and SYDVKM. The length of the CDR3 is 16 residues. Trimming left V 7 bases short and J 2 bases short, with 15 bases between. The CDR3 region has the DNA TGTGCCAGCACGACACAGGGAAGCCCTGGGGCCAACGTCCTGACTTTC. Amino acids: CASTTQGSPGANVLTF.

V is TRBV5-6 and J is TRBJ2-2; tentatively, D is TRBD1 (6 bases). Trimming shortened V by 4 bases and J by 3 bases, and 10 bases separated the two germline ends. Looked up from germline, CDR1 is SGHDT and CDR2 is YYEEEE. CDR3 length equals 14 residues. The CDR3 here is CASSQYRDTGELFF. Here the CDR3 DNA reads TGTGCCAGCAGCCAGTACAGGGACACCGGGGAGCTGTTTTTT.

The chain joins TRBV30 to TRBJ2-5, with TRBD2 as a possible D gene (5 bases). The CDR3 covers 13 residues. CDR1 GTSNPN and CDR2 SVGIG come from the germline V gene (reference sequence). V was trimmed by 4 bases and J by 2 bases, leaving 11 bases between them. In DNA form, the CDR3 reads TGTGCCTGGATGGGGAGCGGTCAAGAGACCCAGTACTTC. It yields the protein CAWMGSGQETQYF.

The chain recombines TRBV7-3 with TRBJ2-1, with D perhaps TRBD2 (5 bases). The CDR3 totals 15 residues. CDR1 and CDR2 (germline): SGHTA, FQGTGA. Trimming took off 8 bases at V and 0 bases at J, with 14 bases between the two ends. The CDR3 spells CASAPQRNSYNEQFF. DNA for the CDR3: TGTGCCAGCGCCCCCCAGCGGAACTCCTACAATGAGCAGTTCTTC.

This rearrangement joins TRBV20-1 to TRBJ2-7; 13 nucleotides align to TRBD2. V lost 6 bases to trimming and J lost 3 bases; unmatched junction nucleotides: 5. The CDR3 consists of 14 residues. Germline V gene sequence: CDR1 DFQATT, CDR2 SNEGSKA (reference sequence). This chain's CDR3 is CSASGTSGVYEQYF. CDR3 bases: TGCAGTGCATCCGGGACTAGCGGGGTCTACGAGCAGTACTTC.

CDR3 in amino acids: CASSQYIEQETQYF. CDR3 sequence (DNA): TGTGCCAGCAGCCAGTATATCGAGCAAGAGACCCAGTACTTC. This chain uses TRBV12-3 or TRBV12-4 with TRBJ2-5; no clear D gene. With 6 bases removed from V and 2 bases from J, the gap between germline ends came to 13 bases. The CDR3 length is 14 residues.

V usage is TRBV7-9 and J usage is TRBJ2-3, with 7 positions matching TRBD2. J was trimmed by 3 bases and V by 5 bases; bases with no gene match: 5. Per germline, CDR1 SEHNR and CDR2 FQNEAQ (reference sequence). CDR3 size: 14 residues. The CDR3 protein is CASSGGEFTDTQYF. The CDR3 DNA sequence: TGTGCCAGCAGCGGGGGGGAATTTACAGATACGCAGTATTTT.

The chain joins TRBV12-3 or TRBV12-4 to TRBJ1-5, with 10 positions matching TRBD1. Germline trimming cut 2 bases from V and 6 bases from J; bases unmatched to any gene: 4. The CDR3 has 15 residues. The CDR3 coding sequence is TGTGCCAGCAGTTTAATCGGGACAGGGGTTCAGCCCCAGCATTTT. Its translation: CASSLIGTGVQPQHF.

The gene calls are TRBV10-3 and TRBJ2-7; 12 bases map to TRBD2. Germline CDR1 reads ENHRY; CDR2 reads SYGVKD. The CDR3 length is 16 residues. The ends lost 6 bases at V and 7 bases at J; junction bases unmatched: 13. CDR3 protein: CAIRHGLAGPEHEQYF. The CDR3 DNA is TGTGCCATCAGACACGGACTAGCGGGGCCAGAACATGAGCAGTACTTC.

This clonotype was observed once. The rearrangement links TRBV20-1 to TRBJ2-7; 8 nucleotides agree with TRBD1. The germline V gene encodes CDR1 DFQATT and CDR2 SNEGSKA (reference sequence). Trimming took 4 bases from V and 4 from J; bases not matched to a gene: 9. The CDR3 has 14 amino acids. The CDR3 loop is CSATRADRGYEQYF. The CDR3 nucleotides are TGCAGTGCTACCCGGGCAGACAGGGGTTACGAGCAGTACTTC.

This chain joins TRBV4-1 and TRBJ2-1, with a weak D call TRBD1 (5 bases). This CDR3 has 15 residues. V shed 4 bases and J shed 5 bases, with 15 bases lying between them. Per the germline V gene, CDR1 is MGHRA and CDR2 is YSYEKL. CDR3: CASSRQGMLNNEQFF. As DNA, the CDR3 is TGCGCCAGCAGCCGGCAGGGTATGTTGAACAATGAGCAGTTCTTC.

The V gene is TRBV4-3, the J gene TRBJ1-6; D is unclear. This CDR3 is 14 amino acids long. The V gene lost 0 bases and the J gene lost 10 bases, with 10 bases spanning the gap. Looked up from germline, CDR1 is LGHNA and CDR2 is YSLEER. The CDR3 sequence is CASSQDTRESPLHF. CDR3 coding DNA: TGCGCCAGCAGCCAAGACACGCGCGAGTCACCCCTCCACTTT.

This clonotype was counted a few times. The rearrangement links TRBV12-3 or TRBV12-4 to TRBJ2-5; weak D call: TRBD1 (5 bases). The CDR3 covers 13 residues. V lost 5 bases to trimming and J lost 7 bases, with 14 bases between them. The CDR3 loop reads CASSVGPVATQYF. The CDR3 nucleotides are TGTGCCAGCAGTGTGGGGCCGGTGGCGACCCAGTACTTC.

This clonotype was counted many times. V gene TRBV7-2 combines with J gene TRBJ2-2; perhaps TRBD2 as D (6 bases). Germline loops: CDR1 SGHTA, CDR2 FQGNSA. V lost 5 bases, J lost 4 bases, and 20 bases lay in between. The CDR3 is 17 residues long. The CDR3 DNA sequence: TGTGCCAGCAGCCCTCCGGGACTGGCCGGGAGCACCGGGGAGCTGTTTTTT. It is translated as CASSPPGLAGSTGELFF.

A few counts support this clonotype. This chain connects TRBV2 to TRBJ2-3, with TRBD2 matching over 7 bases. Trimming removed 2 bases from V and 4 bases from J; junction bases left unmatched: 6. Looked up from germline, CDR1 is SNHLY and CDR2 is FYNNEI. This CDR3 is built from 15 residues. DNA of the CDR3: TGTGCCAGCAGTGAAATTTCGGGAGGAGCAGATACGCAGTATTTT. It yields the protein CASSEISGGADTQYF.

This clonotype was counted only a few times. The gene calls are TRBV6-5 and TRBJ2-4, with TRBD1 as a possible D gene (5 bases). TRBJ2-7 explains the end of the DNA better; the J call may be wrong. CDR3 size: 15 residues. CDR1 is MNHEY, CDR2 SVGAGI, per germline. CDR3: CASQITATQRGEQYF. CDR3 nucleotide sequence: TGTGCCAGCCAAATAACAGCAACTCAAAGGGGCGAGCAGTACTTC.

This chain uses TRBV29-1 with TRBJ2-1; the D gene could be TRBD1 or TRBD2 (5 bases each). CDR3 length: 14 amino acids. Trimming stripped 7 bases from V and 2 bases from J, with 15 bases between. CDR1 is SQVTM and CDR2 is ANQGSEA in the germline V gene. Here the CDR3 reads CSGGRGAAYNEQFF. CDR3 sequence (DNA): TGCAGCGGTGGGCGAGGGGCGGCCTACAATGAGCAGTTCTTC.

The J gene is TRBJ2-3, the V gene TRBV11-2; possibly TRBD1 for D (6 bases). Germline V gene sequence: CDR1 SGHAT, CDR2 FQNNGV. CDR3 length: 16 residues. Trimming removed 1 base from V and 2 bases from J, with 13 bases in between. CDR3 DNA sequence: TGTGCCAGCAGCTTAGGGGCCAGGGGAAACACAGATACGCAGTATTTT. As protein: CASSLGARGNTDTQYF.

A single count supports this clonotype. The chain uses TRBV6-1 and TRBJ2-1; 7 nucleotides align to TRBD2. CDR1 is MNHNS and CDR2 is SASEGT in the germline V gene. After removal of 5 bases from V and 3 bases from J, the junction contained 10 bases not matched to a gene. The CDR3 has 16 amino acids. The CDR3 DNA is TGTGCCAGCAGTCCCCGGCGCGGGACTATCTACAATGAGCAGTTCTTC. Protein product: CASSPRRGTIYNEQFF.

The chain joins TRBV7-9 to TRBJ2-3; perhaps TRBD2 as D (6 bases). The CDR3 length is 16 residues. Looked up from germline, CDR1 is SEHNR and CDR2 is FQNEAQ (reference sequence). V dropped 2 bases and J dropped 0 bases, with 12 bases sitting between them. The CDR3 loop reads CASSLKLSGSTDTQYF. The CDR3 DNA reads TGTGCCAGCAGCTTAAAGTTGAGCGGGAGCACAGATACGCAGTATTTT.

J is TRBJ2-5 and V is TRBV28; maybe TRBD2 (6 bases). The germline gives CDR1 MDHEN, CDR2 SYDVKM. V was shortened by 6 bases and J by 11 bases, with 16 bases between the two germline ends. The CDR3 totals 12 residues. This CDR3 reads CASSRRGRGQYF. The CDR3 DNA reads TGTGCCAGCAGCCGGCGGGGCCGTGGGCAGTACTTC.

This clonotype was seen ten or more times. V and J are TRBV5-1 and TRBJ2-5, with 10 bases lining up with TRBD1. The V segment lost 4 bases and the J segment 3 bases; nucleotides outside the gene matches: 12. From germline, CDR1 is SGHRS and CDR2 YFSETQ. The CDR3 consists of 17 residues. In DNA, the CDR3 is TGCGCCAGCAGCGTGGGACAGGGGCCGGCTTCAAAAGAGACCCAGTACTTC. Its translation: CASSVGQGPASKETQYF.

The chain links TRBV19 to TRBJ2-7, with a tentative D call TRBD1 (6 bases). The CDR3 length is 14 residues. The V end was cut by 3 bases, the J end by 0 bases, with 9 bases between. The germline gives CDR1 LNHDA, CDR2 SQIVND (reference sequence). The CDR3 DNA is TGTGCCAGTAGTATGAGGGGGAGCTCCTACGAGCAGTACTTC. Translating gives CASSMRGSSYEQYF.

Concerning this clonotype itself: Being one base from a much bigger clone, this may be a read error. DNA of the CDR3: TGTGCTAGTGGTGTCGGGGACGGAGCAGATACGCAGTATTTT. This sequence encodes CASGVGDGADTQYF. The rearrangement joins TRBV12-5 to TRBJ2-3, with D tentatively TRBD1 or TRBD2 (5 bases each). V was pared by 5 bases and J by 4 bases, with 13 bases between. CDR1 is LGHNT and CDR2 is FRNRAP in the germline V gene. CDR3 size: 14 residues.

The sample holds a few counts of this clonotype. The V call is TRBV4-2, the J call TRBJ2-7; 10 bases are shared with TRBD2. Germline values: CDR1 LGHNA, CDR2 YNFKEQ. After removal of 0 bases from V and 6 bases from J, the junction contained 8 bases not matched to a gene. CDR3 size: 16 residues. The CDR3: CASSQDWVAGGTEQYF. For the CDR3, the DNA is TGTGCCAGCAGCCAAGATTGGGTAGCGGGAGGTACCGAGCAGTACTTC.

This clonotype has just a few counts. The chain recombines TRBV7-9 with TRBJ1-2; 8 nucleotides line up with TRBD1. The trim removed 3 bases at V and 7 bases at J, leaving 4 bases unmatched. Germline CDR1 reads SEHNR; CDR2 reads FQNEAQ (reference sequence). The length of the CDR3 is 13 residues. The CDR3 sequence: CASSFQGASGYTF. The CDR3 DNA follows: TGTGCCAGCAGCTTCCAGGGGGCTAGTGGCTACACCTTC.

The rearrangement joins TRBV20-1 to TRBJ2-3; 8 nucleotides match TRBD2. There are 17 residues in the CDR3. Looked up from germline, CDR1 is DFQATT and CDR2 is SNEGSKA (reference sequence). The V segment lost 1 base and the J segment 3 bases; nucleotides outside the gene matches: 12. CDR3 sequence (DNA): TGCAGTGCTAGAGCTCCCCCTTTCGGGGGGGTTACAGATACGCAGTATTTT. This sequence encodes CSARAPPFGGVTDTQYF.

The V and J genes are TRBV7-9 and TRBJ2-5; D may be TRBD1 (6 bases). The CDR3 contains 14 residues. Germline CDR1 reads SEHNR; CDR2 reads FQNEAQ (reference sequence). Trimming took 5 bases from V and 6 from J, leaving 16 bases between them. CDR3 region: CASSRPPGQKTQYF. Written as DNA, the CDR3 is TGTGCCAGCAGCCGACCTCCGGGACAAAAGACCCAGTACTTC.

The chain couples TRBV10-1 to TRBJ2-1, with 14 bases lining up with TRBD2. After removal of 3 bases from V and 10 bases from J, the junction contained 8 bases not matched to a gene. CDR1 and CDR2 (germline): WNHNN, SYGVQD (reference sequence). This CDR3 is built from 16 residues. The CDR3 region is CASSDQGLAGGEEQFF. Written as DNA, the CDR3 is TGCGCCAGCAGTGATCAAGGACTAGCGGGGGGCGAAGAGCAGTTCTTC.

As concerns this clonotype: The junction does not match germline at one end; this may be a read error. This CDR3 reads CASSSGPSTDMQYF. In DNA, the CDR3 is TGTGCCAGCAGCTCGGGACCGAGCACAGATATGCAGTATTTT. The genes are TRBV7-2 and TRBJ2-3, with D tentatively TRBD1 or TRBD2 (5 bases each). Germline values: CDR1 SGHTA, CDR2 FQGNSA. CDR3 size: 14 residues.